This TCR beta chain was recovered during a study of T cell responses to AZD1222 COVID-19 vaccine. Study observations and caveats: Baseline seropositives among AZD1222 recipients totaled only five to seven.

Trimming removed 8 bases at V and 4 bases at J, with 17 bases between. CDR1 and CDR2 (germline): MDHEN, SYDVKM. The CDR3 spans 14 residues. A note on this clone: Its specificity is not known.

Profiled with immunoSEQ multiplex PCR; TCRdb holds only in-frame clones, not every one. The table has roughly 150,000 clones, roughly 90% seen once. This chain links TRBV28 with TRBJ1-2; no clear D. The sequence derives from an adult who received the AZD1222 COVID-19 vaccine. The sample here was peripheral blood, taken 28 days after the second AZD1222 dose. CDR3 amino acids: CASSGAEESYGYTF. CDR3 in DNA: TGTGCCAGCTCCGGAGCGGAAGAGTCCTATGGCTACACCTTC.